These T cell receptor beta chains were read from a single sample in a study of blood T cell repertoires in COVID-19. Only in-frame clones appear in the TCRdb table, and some are missing; sequencing was by immunoSEQ multiplex PCR. The table records 40,000 to 60,000 clones, 70% to 85% of them present only once. Sequenced input: peripheral blood. The receptors originated from a man aged 65 to 79 with acute or convalescent COVID-19. The CDR3 runs from the conserved cysteine through the conserved F or W. D genes are given only for firm matches. Clone size is stated in some rows and not others, as once, few, many or a class when expanded.

v_call,clone_size,j_call,d_call,cdr3_aa,cdr3_nt
TRBV11-2,-,TRBJ2-5,-,CASSLPFGSRQETQYF,TGTGCCAGCAGCTTACCTTTTGGGAGTAGACAAGAGACCCAGTACTTC
TRBV29-1,-,TRBJ2-1,TRBD1,CSVEWGQGVLGTYNEQFF,TGCAGCGTTGAGTGGGGACAGGGGGTTCTGGGAACCTACAATGAGCAGTTCTTC
TRBV9,-,TRBJ2-3,-,CASSVGTRGTDTQYF,TGTGCCAGCAGCGTAGGGACACGGGGGACAGATACGCAGTATTTT
TRBV28,-,TRBJ1-5,TRBD1,CASSRDRAQPQHF,TGTGCCAGCAGCAGGGACAGGGCCCAGCCCCAGCATTTT
TRBV19,-,TRBJ1-5,TRBD1,CASSLGQADQPQHF,TGTGCCAGTTCCCTCGGACAGGCGGATCAGCCCCAGCATTTT
TRBV7-2,-,TRBJ2-3,-,CASSFSVGVIAPF,TGTGCCAGCAGCTTCTCGGTCGGCGTGATAGCCCCCTTT
TRBV4-3,-,TRBJ1-2,-,CASSRFAGDYGYTF,TGCGCCAGCAGCCGGTTCGCAGGGGACTATGGCTACACCTTC
TRBV19,-,TRBJ1-1,-,CASSMRFTEAFF,TGTGCCAGTAGTATGAGGTTTACTGAAGCTTTCTTT
TRBV28,-,TRBJ2-5,-,CAMGMQGPMARRETQYF,TGTGCCATGGGGATGCAGGGCCCTATGGCCCGACGGGAGACCCAGTACTTC
TRBV5-6,once,TRBJ2-7,TRBD2,CASTFDRGGPYEQYF,TGTGCCAGCACCTTTGATCGGGGGGGGCCCTACGAGCAGTACTTC
TRBV5-4,-,TRBJ1-2,-,CASSLRGGIYGYTF,TGTGCCAGCAGCTTGAGGGGAGGGATCTATGGCTACACCTTC
TRBV30,-,TRBJ1-6,-,CAWDSNSPLHF,TGTGCCTGGGACAGTAATTCACCCCTCCACTTT
TRBV3-1/TRBV3-2,-,TRBJ2-1,TRBD2,CASSQGRSGWDNEQFF,TGTGCCAGCAGCCAAGGACGTAGCGGGTGGGATAATGAGCAGTTCTTC
TRBV19,-,TRBJ2-5,-,CASSMEGGETQYF,TGTGCCAGTAGTATGGAGGGAGGCGAGACCCAGTACTTC
TRBV10-2,-,TRBJ1-4,TRBD1,CASSGTGVNEKLFF,TGCGCCAGCAGTGGGACAGGGGTTAATGAAAAACTGTTTTTT
TRBV5-6,-,TRBJ2-7,-,CASSFPPGYEQYF,TGTGCCAGCAGCTTCCCCCCCGGCTACGAGCAGTACTTC
TRBV2,-,TRBJ1-2,-,CASVKDRNGYTF,TGTGCCAGCGTAAAGGACAGAAATGGCTACACCTTC
TRBV27,once,TRBJ2-1,TRBD2,CASSPGLAGVTEQFF,TGTGCCAGCAGTCCAGGACTAGCGGGGGTTACTGAGCAGTTCTTC
TRBV5-1,-,TRBJ1-5,-,CASLQVSNQPQHF,TGCGCCAGCCTACAGGTAAGCAATCAGCCCCAGCATTTT
TRBV5-4,-,TRBJ2-3,TRBD2,CASSLLVSGGAYTDTQYF,TGTGCCAGCAGCTTGTTGGTTAGCGGGGGGGCCTACACAGATACGCAGTATTTT
TRBV11-3,few,TRBJ2-7,-,CASSPPVSYEQYF,TGTGCCAGCAGCCCCCCGGTCTCCTACGAGCAGTACTTC
TRBV27,-,TRBJ1-5,TRBD1,CASSSTGQPQHF,TGTGCCAGCAGTTCGACAGGGCAGCCCCAGCATTTT
TRBV2,few,TRBJ2-7,TRBD1,CASRDRDYEQYF,TGTGCCAGTCGGGACAGGGACTACGAGCAGTACTTC
TRBV7-9,-,TRBJ2-1,-,CASSQGLNTYNEQFF,TGTGCCAGCAGCCAAGGACTAAACACCTACAATGAGCAGTTCTTC
TRBV3-1/TRBV3-2,-,TRBJ1-5,-,CAERQPQHF,TGTGCCGAACGGCAGCCCCAGCATTTT
TRBV11-2,-,TRBJ2-3,-,CASSFWTEGADTQYF,TGTGCCAGCAGCTTTTGGACCGAGGGGGCAGATACGCAGTATTTT
TRBV18,-,TRBJ1-1,-,CASSPRETGNTEAFF,TGTGCCAGCTCACCACGGGAGACAGGGAACACTGAAGCTTTCTTT
TRBV28,-,TRBJ2-7,-,CASRLGSSYEQYF,TGTGCCAGCCGCCTCGGGAGCTCCTACGAGCAGTACTTC
TRBV6-5,-,TRBJ2-7,TRBD2,CASNGRGGEQYF,TGTGCCAGCAATGGGCGGGGGGGCGAGCAGTACTTC
TRBV18,-,TRBJ1-3,-,CASSDGISGNTIYF,TGTGCCAGCTCTGACGGGATCTCTGGAAACACCATATATTTT
TRBV6-5,-,TRBJ1-4,-,CASSWTSGNEKLFF,TGTGCCAGCAGCTGGACATCTGGGAATGAAAAACTGTTTTTT
TRBV7-8,-,TRBJ2-7,TRBD1,CASSLEGQGYEQYF,TGTGCCAGCAGCTTAGAGGGACAGGGCTACGAGCAGTACTTC
TRBV11-2,-,TRBJ2-1,TRBD2,CASSFAGTSGGAYNEQFF,TGTGCCAGCAGCTTTGCCGGGACTAGCGGGGGGGCGTACAATGAGCAGTTCTTC
TRBV5-5,-,TRBJ1-1,-,CASSLVGANTEAFF,TGTGCCAGCAGCTTGGTAGGGGCTAACACTGAAGCTTTCTTT
TRBV7-2,-,TRBJ1-2,TRBD1,CASSSSDRVNYGYTF,TGTGCCAGCAGCTCCTCGGACAGGGTGAACTATGGCTACACCTTC
TRBV7-9,-,TRBJ2-5,TRBD1,CASSLMAGGETQYF,TGTGCCAGCAGCTTAATGGCAGGGGGAGAGACCCAGTACTTC
TRBV19,-,TRBJ2-7,TRBD2,CASSAGLAYEQYF,TGTGCCAGTAGTGCCGGACTAGCGTACGAGCAGTACTTC
TRBV7-8,-,TRBJ1-1,TRBD1,CASSQFRTGGELKTEAFF,TGTGCCAGCTCACAATTTCGGACAGGGGGCGAGCTAAAGACTGAAGCTTTCTTT
TRBV4-2,many,TRBJ2-1,TRBD2,CASSPPGLAGNEQFF,TGTGCCAGCAGCCCACCGGGACTAGCGGGTAATGAGCAGTTCTTC
TRBV7-9,once,TRBJ1-2,-,CASSRAGENYGYTF,TGTGCCAGCAGCCGTGCAGGGGAAAACTATGGCTACACCTTC
TRBV7-9,once,TRBJ2-4,TRBD2,CASSLALAGSKNIQYF,TGTGCCAGCAGCTTAGCACTAGCGGGGAGCAAAAACATTCAGTACTTC
TRBV6-2/TRBV6-3,-,TRBJ2-5,TRBD2,CASSRQAEIAGGQETQYF,TGTGCCAGCAGCCGTCAAGCGGAAATAGCGGGGGGGCAAGAGACCCAGTACTTC
TRBV3-1/TRBV3-2,-,TRBJ2-7,-,CASRGQYEQYF,TGTGCCAGCAGAGGACAGTACGAGCAGTACTTC
TRBV7-9,many,TRBJ1-4,TRBD1,CASSLKPRGQFNEKLFF,TGTGCCAGCAGCCTAAAGCCTAGGGGACAGTTTAATGAAAAACTGTTTTTT
TRBV11-1,-,TRBJ2-7,TRBD1,CASSTWTGGIDEQYF,TGTGCCAGCAGCACCTGGACAGGGGGCATCGACGAGCAGTACTTC
TRBV5-4,-,TRBJ1-5,TRBD1,CASSLGGQGNQPQHF,TGTGCCAGCAGCTTGGGCGGACAGGGCAATCAGCCCCAGCATTTT
TRBV5-8,-,TRBJ2-1,TRBD1,CATDGTDYNEQFF,TGTGCCACCGATGGGACAGACTACAATGAGCAGTTCTTC
TRBV12-3/TRBV12-4,-,TRBJ1-5,-,CASSLEGEPQHF,TGTGCCAGCAGTTTAGAGGGAGAGCCCCAGCATTTT
TRBV5-1,once,TRBJ2-2,TRBD1,CASSLLGQGATGELFF,TGCGCCAGCAGCCTACTCGGACAGGGGGCTACCGGGGAGCTGTTTTTT
TRBV9,-,TRBJ2-7,-,CASTRTGTTGGDEQYF,TGTGCCAGCACCCGCACCGGGACAACTGGCGGCGACGAGCAGTACTTC
TRBV24-1,-,TRBJ2-2,TRBD1,CATSDPGTGNTGELFF,TGTGCCACCAGTGACCCTGGGACAGGGAACACCGGGGAGCTGTTTTTT
TRBV6-5,few,TRBJ2-2,TRBD2,CASSPRTSLAGELFF,TGTGCCAGCAGTCCACGGACTAGCCTAGCCGGGGAGCTGTTTTTT
TRBV5-1,-,TRBJ2-2,TRBD1,CASISGTGVTGELFF,TGCGCCAGCATCTCCGGGACAGGGGTTACCGGGGAGCTGTTTTTT
TRBV30,-,TRBJ2-2,-,CAWRPVQGLGAGELFF,TGTGCCTGGAGACCAGTACAGGGCCTAGGGGCCGGGGAGCTGTTTTTT
TRBV9,-,TRBJ1-2,-,CASSPSTGVNYGYTF,TGTGCCAGCAGCCCCTCGACAGGAGTCAACTATGGCTACACCTTC